The TCR beta chain under discussion was sequenced for a study of vaccination and CD4 T cells after COVID-19. Study overall: The cells were exposed to overlapping spike peptides originating from SARS-CoV-2, HCoV-NL63, HCoV-OC43 and HCoV-229E for stimulation. Cultures serving as controls received a peptide pool (CEFX or HIV-1 Nef) or no peptide. Overall study results and limits: Median roughly 86% of reactive clones detected in convalescent patients emerged only post-vaccination.

Once obtained from cultured CD4+ T cells, the DNA was sequenced using the Oncomine TCR Beta short-read assay. MiXCR, applied by TCRdb to the PCR reads, yields one record per CDR3 protein. The sample consists of about 3,600 distinct CDR3 sequences, about a third of them appearing once. Sample treatment: approximately 9-day PBMC culture with coronavirus spike peptide pools or control peptides (ViraFEST assay). V shed 6 bases and J shed 4 bases, with 15 bases lying between them. This CDR3 is 14 amino acids long. This clonotype was found once. The antigen is undetermined. The chain carries TRBV12-3 or TRBV12-4 and TRBJ1-2, with a possible D match to TRBD1 (5 bases). Sequencing was performed on CD4+ T cells from blood, cultured in vitro. The receptor's source is a human donor who had recovered from COVID-19. CDR3 amino acids: CASSPTLQGYGYTF. The CDR3 DNA is TGTGCCAGCAGCCCGACTCTCCAGGGCTATGGCTACACCTTC.